What follows describes a single TCR beta chain. As yet, its antigen is unknown. Trimming removed 0 bases from V and 1 base from J, with 9 bases in between. This CDR3 contains 15 residues. Germline CDR1 SGDLS, CDR2 YYNGEE. This entry belongs to a study of CD8 T cells in Susac syndrome. Study observations and caveats: The number of individuals included in the study's TCR sequencing and HLA analysis was acknowledged as relatively small.

CD8+ and CD4+ blood T cells underwent TCR beta sequencing. The authors negatively isolated CD8+ and CD4+ T cells and FACS-enriched TEMRA cells. RNA was extracted with the RNeasy kit, and a quantity of roughly 0.5 to 1 ug was reverse transcribed using random hexamers. Amplification of TCR beta CDR3 used immunoSEQ multiplex PCR across 54 Vbeta and 13 Jbeta. TCRdb reprocessed the immunoSEQ multiplex PCR reads via MiXCR and lists one record per CDR3 protein. The table records around 160,000 distinct CDR3 sequences, about 94% of them present only once. The chain joins TRBV9 to TRBJ2-3; D is unresolved. What was sequenced was CD4+ T cells from PBMCs. The sequence was collected from a human donor in good health. The CDR3 nucleotides read TGTGCCAGCAGCGTAGGACCCGCCCGCACAGATACGCAGTATTTT. Amino acid sequence: CASSVGPARTDTQYF.